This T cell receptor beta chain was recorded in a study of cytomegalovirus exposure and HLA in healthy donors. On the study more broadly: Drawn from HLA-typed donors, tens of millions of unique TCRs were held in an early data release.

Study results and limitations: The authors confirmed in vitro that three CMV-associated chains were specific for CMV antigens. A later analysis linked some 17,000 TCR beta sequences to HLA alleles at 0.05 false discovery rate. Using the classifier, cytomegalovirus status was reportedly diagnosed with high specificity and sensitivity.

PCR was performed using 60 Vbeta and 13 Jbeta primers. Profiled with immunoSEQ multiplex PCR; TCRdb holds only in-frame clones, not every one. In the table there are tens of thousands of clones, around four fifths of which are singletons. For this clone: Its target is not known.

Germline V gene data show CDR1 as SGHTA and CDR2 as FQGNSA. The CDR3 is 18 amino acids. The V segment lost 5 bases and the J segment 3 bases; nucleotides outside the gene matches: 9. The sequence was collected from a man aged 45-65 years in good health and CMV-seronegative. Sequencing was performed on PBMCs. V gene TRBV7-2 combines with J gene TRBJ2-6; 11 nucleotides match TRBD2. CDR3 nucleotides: TGTGCCAGCAGCCGAACCCTAGCGGGGGGAGGTGGGGCCAACGTCCTGACTTTC. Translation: CASSRTLAGGGGANVLTF.